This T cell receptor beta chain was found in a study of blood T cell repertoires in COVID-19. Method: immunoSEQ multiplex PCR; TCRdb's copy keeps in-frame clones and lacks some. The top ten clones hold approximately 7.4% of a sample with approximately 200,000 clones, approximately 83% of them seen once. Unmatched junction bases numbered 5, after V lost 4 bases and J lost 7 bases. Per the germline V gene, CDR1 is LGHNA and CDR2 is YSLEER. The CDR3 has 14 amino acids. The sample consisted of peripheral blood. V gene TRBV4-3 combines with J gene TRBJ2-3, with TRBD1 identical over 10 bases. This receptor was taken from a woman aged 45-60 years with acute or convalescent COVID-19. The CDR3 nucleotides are TGCGCCAGCAGCCCCGACAGGGGGCTCAATACGCAGTATTTT. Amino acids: CASSPDRGLNTQYF.